This is a list of T cell receptor beta chains from one sample in a study of technical replicates of blood from a few donors. TCRdb's copy holds only in-frame clones and misses some; the assay was immunoSEQ multiplex PCR. The table records about 100,000 clones, around 95% of them present only once. The source material was T cells isolated from PBMCs. These receptors were collected from a human donor in good health. CDR3s include the opening cysteine and the closing phenylalanine or tryptophan. The D gene is left open where the match is weak. For some rows the clone size is stated as once, few or many, or as a class when expanded; others skip it.

V gene: TRBV10-1
D gene: -
J gene: TRBJ1-4
clone size: once
CDR3 DNA: TGCGCCAGCAGTGAGTCAACACAGAATGAAAAACTGTTTTTT
CDR3 protein: CASSESTQNEKLFF

V gene: TRBV6-5
D gene: -
J gene: TRBJ2-7
clone size: -
CDR3 DNA: TGTGCCAGTCAGGTTGGGCAGTTCGACGAGCAGTACTTC
CDR3 protein: CASQVGQFDEQYF

V gene: TRBV6-1
D gene: TRBD1
J gene: TRBJ2-1
clone size: -
CDR3 DNA: TGTGCCAACAGGGGGGCCGCCTACAATGAGCAGTTCTTC
CDR3 protein: CANRGAAYNEQFF

V gene: TRBV9
D gene: -
J gene: TRBJ2-5
clone size: -
CDR3 DNA: TGTGCCAGCAGCGCACGAGTGGGGCTCCAAGAGACCCAGTACTTC
CDR3 protein: CASSARVGLQETQYF

V gene: TRBV27
D gene: TRBD2
J gene: TRBJ2-2
clone size: -
CDR3 DNA: TGTGCCAGCCGTCGACTAGCGGCAAACACCGGGGAGCTGTTTTTT
CDR3 protein: CASRRLAANTGELFF

V gene: TRBV7-8
D gene: TRBD2
J gene: TRBJ2-1
clone size: -
CDR3 DNA: TGTGCCAGCACCCAGCGGGGACGTCAGGATGAGCAGTTCTTC
CDR3 protein: CASTQRGRQDEQFF

V gene: TRBV11-2
D gene: TRBD2
J gene: TRBJ2-2
clone size: -
CDR3 DNA: TGTGCCAGCAGCTTAGCGGGAACTAGCGGGAGAGCGACCGGGGAGCTGTTTTTT
CDR3 protein: CASSLAGTSGRATGELFF

V gene: TRBV6-1
D gene: -
J gene: TRBJ2-7
clone size: -
CDR3 DNA: TGTGCCAGCAGTGATGCAGGGCTGGGCGAGCAGTACTTC
CDR3 protein: CASSDAGLGEQYF

V gene: TRBV28
D gene: TRBD2
J gene: TRBJ2-2
clone size: -
CDR3 DNA: TGTGCCAGCAGTCCCCGCGGGTGGACTAGCGGGGCGCGCGGGGAGCTGTTTTTT
CDR3 protein: CASSPRGWTSGARGELFF

V gene: TRBV18
D gene: TRBD2
J gene: TRBJ2-6
clone size: -
CDR3 DNA: TGTGCCAGCTCACCATCTGGGGCTAGCGGGACTGGGGCCAACGTCCTGACTTTC
CDR3 protein: CASSPSGASGTGANVLTF

V gene: TRBV5-8
D gene: -
J gene: TRBJ1-5
clone size: -
CDR3 DNA: TGTGCCAGCAGCCGTCGACAGGCCTCCTATAGCAATCAGCCCCAGCATTTT
CDR3 protein: CASSRRQASYSNQPQHF

V gene: TRBV27
D gene: -
J gene: TRBJ2-7
clone size: -
CDR3 DNA: TGTGCCAGCAGTATTCACCCGCGAGGGTGGTACGAGCAGTACTTC
CDR3 protein: CASSIHPRGWYEQYF

V gene: TRBV5-6
D gene: TRBD1
J gene: TRBJ2-3
clone size: -
CDR3 DNA: TGTGCCAGCACGGGGCCGGGACAGGGGACAGATACGCAGTATTTT
CDR3 protein: CASTGPGQGTDTQYF

V gene: TRBV30
D gene: TRBD1
J gene: TRBJ1-2
clone size: -
CDR3 DNA: TGTGCCTGGAGATCGTGGGTGGCAGGGGGCTATGGCTACACCTTC
CDR3 protein: CAWRSWVAGGYGYTF

V gene: TRBV19
D gene: -
J gene: TRBJ1-1
clone size: -
CDR3 DNA: TGTGCCAGTAGTTGGGCGGGGGGAAGAGTCACTGAAGCTTTCTTT
CDR3 protein: CASSWAGGRVTEAFF

V gene: TRBV15
D gene: -
J gene: TRBJ2-3
clone size: -
CDR3 DNA: TGTGCCACCAGCAGAGTCGAGGTTCCAGATACGCAGTATTTT
CDR3 protein: CATSRVEVPDTQYF

V gene: TRBV7-3
D gene: -
J gene: TRBJ2-5
clone size: -
CDR3 DNA: TGTGCCAGCAGCTTAGTTATGGGGGGCCAAGAGACCCAGTACTTC
CDR3 protein: CASSLVMGGQETQYF

V gene: TRBV7-6
D gene: -
J gene: TRBJ1-6
clone size: once
CDR3 DNA: TGTGCCAGCAGCTCCGTGGACAGACTCCTCCACTTT
CDR3 protein: CASSSVDRLLHF

V gene: TRBV5-1
D gene: TRBD1
J gene: TRBJ2-6
clone size: -
CDR3 DNA: TGCGCCAGCAGCTTTATGGGACAGGGTCTCTCTGGGGCCAACGTCCTGACTTTC
CDR3 protein: CASSFMGQGLSGANVLTF

V gene: TRBV6-1
D gene: TRBD2
J gene: TRBJ2-1
clone size: -
CDR3 DNA: TGTGCCAGCAGCCCCGGGACTAGCGTCTACAATGAGCAGTTCTTC
CDR3 protein: CASSPGTSVYNEQFF

V gene: TRBV7-6
D gene: TRBD2
J gene: TRBJ2-2
clone size: -
CDR3 DNA: TGTGCCAGCAGCTCGGGACTAGCAGACGGGGAGCTGTTTTTT
CDR3 protein: CASSSGLADGELFF

V gene: TRBV2
D gene: -
J gene: TRBJ2-1
clone size: -
CDR3 DNA: TGTGCCAGCAGTGAGGAAGGAGGTGAGCAGTTCTTC
CDR3 protein: CASSEEGGEQFF

V gene: TRBV4-1
D gene: TRBD2
J gene: TRBJ2-1
clone size: -
CDR3 DNA: TGCGCCAGCAGCCAAGATAGTAGAGCGGGACTAGTGATGTCCTATGAGCAGTTCTTC
CDR3 protein: CASSQDSRAGLVMSYEQFF

V gene: TRBV30
D gene: -
J gene: TRBJ2-7
clone size: -
CDR3 DNA: TGTGCCTGGGAGGTCGGAGGCCACTACGAGCAGTACTTC
CDR3 protein: CAWEVGGHYEQYF

V gene: TRBV21-1
D gene: -
J gene: TRBJ2-1
clone size: -
CDR3 DNA: TGTGCCAGCAGCGCTAAGAGGGGGGGCTTGTCCTACAATGAGCAGTTCTTC
CDR3 protein: CASSAKRGGLSYNEQFF

V gene: TRBV10-1
D gene: -
J gene: TRBJ2-3
clone size: once
CDR3 DNA: TGCGCCAGCAGTGAGCCGGCTTCAGGCGACGATACGCAGTATTTT
CDR3 protein: CASSEPASGDDTQYF

V gene: TRBV2
D gene: -
J gene: TRBJ2-2
clone size: -
CDR3 DNA: TGTGCCAGCAGGGGACAGAACACCGGGGAGCTGTTTTTT
CDR3 protein: CASRGQNTGELFF

V gene: TRBV11-3
D gene: -
J gene: TRBJ1-3
clone size: -
CDR3 DNA: TGTGCCAGCAGCTTATACCCCGGCGGAACTGGAAACACCATATATTTT
CDR3 protein: CASSLYPGGTGNTIYF

V gene: TRBV29-1
D gene: TRBD2
J gene: TRBJ2-1
clone size: -
CDR3 DNA: TGCAGCGTTGATGAGCCTAGCGGACTCTCCTACAATGAGCAGTTCTTC
CDR3 protein: CSVDEPSGLSYNEQFF

V gene: TRBV5-4
D gene: -
J gene: TRBJ1-1
clone size: -
CDR3 DNA: TGTGCCAGCAGCTTGGGGGCTAACACTGAAGCTTTCTTT
CDR3 protein: CASSLGANTEAFF

V gene: TRBV4-1
D gene: TRBD1
J gene: TRBJ2-3
clone size: -
CDR3 DNA: TGCGCCAGCAGCCAAAGATTAACAGGGGGATTTTCGACAGATACGCAGTATTTT
CDR3 protein: CASSQRLTGGFSTDTQYF

V gene: TRBV11-3
D gene: TRBD1
J gene: TRBJ1-1
clone size: -
CDR3 DNA: TGTGCCAGCAGCACCCGACAGGGCTTGAACACTGAAGCTTTCTTT
CDR3 protein: CASSTRQGLNTEAFF

V gene: TRBV9
D gene: -
J gene: TRBJ2-5
clone size: -
CDR3 DNA: TGTGCCAGCAGCCTCGGTGCTGCCCAAGAGACCCAGTACTTC
CDR3 protein: CASSLGAAQETQYF

V gene: TRBV27
D gene: -
J gene: TRBJ1-4
clone size: -
CDR3 DNA: TGTGCCAGCAGTTTGTCGACTAATGAAAAACTGTTTTTT
CDR3 protein: CASSLSTNEKLFF

V gene: TRBV4-1
D gene: TRBD2
J gene: TRBJ2-1
clone size: -
CDR3 DNA: TGCGCCAGCTCCCAATTAGCGGGAGCCCACAATGAGCAGTTCTTC
CDR3 protein: CASSQLAGAHNEQFF

V gene: TRBV14
D gene: -
J gene: TRBJ1-1
clone size: -
CDR3 DNA: TGTGCCAGCAGCCAAGAACTGGGGACTAGGACTTTCTTT
CDR3 protein: CASSQELGTRTFF

V gene: TRBV7-9
D gene: -
J gene: TRBJ1-1
clone size: -
CDR3 DNA: TGTGCCAGCAGCCCGCCCCAGGGGTGGGGATTCACTGAAGCTTTCTTT
CDR3 protein: CASSPPQGWGFTEAFF

V gene: TRBV19
D gene: -
J gene: TRBJ1-2
clone size: -
CDR3 DNA: TGTGCCACTCAGGGGCAAGGGAACTATGGCTACACCTTC
CDR3 protein: CATQGQGNYGYTF

V gene: TRBV2
D gene: -
J gene: TRBJ2-1
clone size: once
CDR3 DNA: TGTGCCAGCAGTGATTCGGGGTTGTTATACAATGAGCAGTTCTTC
CDR3 protein: CASSDSGLLYNEQFF

V gene: TRBV28
D gene: -
J gene: TRBJ2-5
clone size: -
CDR3 DNA: TGTGCCAGCAGTTTATTCATCAGAGGGGAGACCCAGTACTTC
CDR3 protein: CASSLFIRGETQYF

V gene: TRBV27
D gene: -
J gene: TRBJ2-1
clone size: -
CDR3 DNA: TGTGCCAGCAGTTTACGGGAGCCATACAATGAGCAGTTCTTC
CDR3 protein: CASSLREPYNEQFF

V gene: TRBV13
D gene: -
J gene: TRBJ1-2
clone size: -
CDR3 DNA: TGTGCCAGCACGTCAGGCGGGGGCCACTACGGCTACACCTTC
CDR3 protein: CASTSGGGHYGYTF

V gene: TRBV15
D gene: -
J gene: TRBJ1-1
clone size: -
CDR3 DNA: TGTGCCACCAGCAGAGTCGCAGGGACATGGACTGAAGCTTTCTTT
CDR3 protein: CATSRVAGTWTEAFF

V gene: TRBV4-1
D gene: -
J gene: TRBJ2-1
clone size: -
CDR3 DNA: TGCGCCAGCAGCCAACAAGACGGGTCATACAATGAGCAGTTCTTC
CDR3 protein: CASSQQDGSYNEQFF

V gene: TRBV21-1
D gene: -
J gene: TRBJ2-1
clone size: -
CDR3 DNA: TGTGCCAGCCTAATATCGCGTGGGAGGAGCTCCTACAATGAGCAGTTCTTC
CDR3 protein: CASLISRGRSSYNEQFF

V gene: TRBV27
D gene: TRBD1
J gene: TRBJ2-7
clone size: -
CDR3 DNA: TGTGCCAGCAGTCCCCGGGACAGTTCCTACGAGCAGTACTTC
CDR3 protein: CASSPRDSSYEQYF

V gene: TRBV29-1
D gene: TRBD2
J gene: TRBJ2-1
clone size: -
CDR3 DNA: TGCAGCGTTGAATCGGGAGGGCCGCGGTACAATGAGCAGTTCTTC
CDR3 protein: CSVESGGPRYNEQFF

V gene: TRBV9
D gene: -
J gene: TRBJ2-3
clone size: -
CDR3 DNA: TGTGCCAGCAGCGTAGCTCTCACAGATACGCAGTATTTT
CDR3 protein: CASSVALTDTQYF

V gene: TRBV27
D gene: -
J gene: TRBJ2-3
clone size: -
CDR3 DNA: TGTGCCAGCAGTCCGTCCTTAGCGTCAGATACGCAGTATTTT
CDR3 protein: CASSPSLASDTQYF

V gene: TRBV5-1
D gene: TRBD1
J gene: TRBJ2-7
clone size: once
CDR3 DNA: TGCGCCAGCAGACCGCCTGACAGGGCGGCCTACGAGCAGTACTTC
CDR3 protein: CASRPPDRAAYEQYF

V gene: TRBV9
D gene: TRBD2
J gene: TRBJ2-1
clone size: -
CDR3 DNA: TGTGCCAGCAGCGTAGACACTAGCGGGAGTAGCTTCTACAATGAGCAGTTCTTC
CDR3 protein: CASSVDTSGSSFYNEQFF

V gene: TRBV5-8
D gene: -
J gene: TRBJ2-3
clone size: -
CDR3 DNA: TGTGCCAGCAGCTTCGGGCTAGCGTTCACAGATACGCAGTATTTT
CDR3 protein: CASSFGLAFTDTQYF

V gene: TRBV28
D gene: TRBD1
J gene: TRBJ1-2
clone size: few
CDR3 DNA: TGTGCCAGCCTACGGGACAGTGGGACCTATGGCTACACCTTC
CDR3 protein: CASLRDSGTYGYTF